These 3 T cell receptor beta chains came from one sample sequenced in a study of blood T cell repertoires in COVID-19. The data were produced by immunoSEQ multiplex PCR, yet TCRdb's version contains in-frame clones alone and is incomplete. The data contain around 81,000 clones, just over 85% of them singletons. The sequenced material came from peripheral blood. These receptors all come from a woman older than 75 with acute or convalescent COVID-19.

The CDR3 nucleotides are TGTGCCACCAGTGATAGGGACAGGGGGATTGTTGGTGGCTACACCTTC. Its protein product is CATSDRDRGIVGGYTF. This chain links TRBV24-1 with TRBJ1-2; 11 bases align to TRBD1. This CDR3 is 16 amino acids long. CDR1 and CDR2 (germline): KGHDR, SFDVKD. V shed 3 bases and J 7 bases; nucleotides not matched to a gene: 9.

This chain links TRBV19 with TRBJ1-2, with D uncertain. The germline V gene encodes CDR1 LNHDA and CDR2 SQIVND (reference sequence). Trimming took off 6 bases at V and 5 bases at J, with 13 bases between the two ends. The CDR3 sequence is 13 residues long. In nucleotides, the CDR3 is TGTGCCAGTAGCCTCCTGGCAGGATATGGCTACACCTTC. As protein: CASSLLAGYGYTF.

This chain joins TRBV27 and TRBJ2-7; 11 bases map to TRBD2. V shed 9 bases, J shed 0 bases, and the junction held 7 bases outside the gene matches. Germline loops: CDR1 MNHEY, CDR2 SMNVEV (reference sequence). The CDR3 sequence is 15 residues long. CDR3 sequence: CASSPGTSGSYEQYF. The CDR3 region has the DNA TGTGCCAGTAGTCCGGGGACTAGCGGCTCCTACGAGCAGTACTTC.